This T cell receptor (beta chain) appears in the sequencing data of a study of memory CD4+ T cells and cytomegalovirus serostatus. The sort gate was single viable CD3+CD4+CD8-CD45RO+ cells for memory CD4+ T cells. CMV serostatus came from serum IgG against pp150, pp28, p38, p52. Positive selection with CD4 microbeads enriched total CD4+ T cells. Germline loops: CDR1 MDHEN, CDR2 SYDVKM. The CDR3 consists of 12 residues. V lost 2 bases and J 12 bases, leaving 11 bases between the germline ends. Findings and caveats of the study: 67 of 164 known CMV-associated TCRbeta sequences appeared in CD4+ memory.

In the authors' workflow: After removing out-of-frame reads, around 2,000,000 distinct TCRbeta sequences remained. Measured with immunoSEQ multiplex PCR; TCRdb has only the in-frame clones, and not every one. That table supplies the V and J calls and clone size; D and trimming were determined from the DNA. The sample contains some 52,000 clones, 80% to 90% of which appear only once. Regarding this clone: Its target is unknown.

The rearrangement uses TRBV28 and TRBJ1-5, with D possibly TRBD1 on 5 matching bases. This sequence originates from an adult in good health and CMV-seropositive. The specimen sequenced was memory CD4+ T cells from blood. The CDR3 spells CASSLPLGGQHF. For the CDR3, the DNA is TGTGCCAGCAGTTTACCCCTGGGGGGCCAGCATTTT.